Presented here are 27 T cell receptor beta chains from one specimen sequenced in a study of blood T cells in healthy people across ages. Together with a sample-barcoded 5' primer, a J-beta primer mix was included in a second PCR lasting about 7 to 12 cycles. TCRdb ran MiXCR on the 5' RACE reads and lists one entry per CDR3 protein. The sample shows some 730,000 distinct CDR3 sequences, approximately 22% of them seen only once. The sequencing input was blood. Every receptor here comes from a man aged 70-80 years in good health.

The chain carries TRBV27 and TRBJ2-7; D uncertain. V was cut by 2 bases and J by 6 bases, with 11 bases left in between. Germline CDR1 and CDR2: MNHEY and SMNVEV (reference sequence). The CDR3 extends over 13 amino acids. The CDR3 sequence: CASSLGSSGEQYF. The CDR3 DNA reads TGTGCCAGCAGTTTAGGCAGTTCAGGCGAGCAGTACTTC.

J is TRBJ2-2 and V is TRBV7-2; 8 bases line up with TRBD2. CDR3 size: 15 residues. The junction had 10 bases not matched to a gene; V was cut back by 7 bases and J by 6 bases. CDR1 and CDR2 from the germline V gene are SGHTA and FQGNSA. The CDR3 DNA follows: TGTGCCAGCACTGTACTCGGGGGGGCTTCCGGGGAGCTGTTTTTT. Its translation is CASTVLGGASGELFF.

This sequence joins TRBV28 and TRBJ1-6; no clear D gene. CDR1 is MDHEN and CDR2 is SYDVKM in the germline V gene. V lost 8 bases, J lost 10 bases, and 6 bases lay in between. This CDR3 is 10 amino acids long. The CDR3 DNA follows: TGTGCCAGCGGTCTCTCACCCCTCCACTTT. Translated: CASGLSPLHF.

This clonotype has more than one count but fewer than ten. The V and J genes are TRBV9 and TRBJ1-2, with no clear D. CDR3 length: 13 residues. V was pared by 0 bases and J by 7 bases, with 10 bases between. Germline CDR1 SGDLS, CDR2 YYNGEE. The CDR3 loop is CASSVEGYAGYTF. CDR3 nucleotide sequence: TGTGCCAGCAGCGTAGAAGGCTACGCTGGCTACACCTTC.

A few counts support this clonotype. J is TRBJ2-7 and V is TRBV28; D gene ambiguous. Germline V lookup: CDR1 MDHEN, CDR2 SYDVKM. Trimming shortened V by 2 bases and J by 3 bases, and 11 bases separated the two germline ends. This CDR3 spans 14 amino acids. The CDR3 region is CASSLPVGGYEQYF. In DNA form, the CDR3 reads TGTGCCAGCAGTTTACCGGTCGGTGGCTACGAGCAGTACTTC. Using reference TRBV28 and TRBJ2-7 for the parts outside the CDR3, the full variable domain is DVKVTQSSRYLVKRTGEKVFLECVQDMDHENMFWYRQDPGLGLRLIYFSYDVKMKEKGDIPEGYSVSREKKERFSLILESASTNQTSMYLCASSLPVGGYEQYFGPGTRLTVT.

There are a few counts of this clonotype. V and J are TRBV24-1 and TRBJ2-3; 9 nucleotides align to TRBD1. Trimming removed 4 bases from V and 2 bases from J; junction bases left unmatched: 6. The CDR3 runs to 16 residues. CDR1 and CDR2 from the germline V gene are KGHDR and SFDVKD. CDR3 in amino acids: CATSDHRGLNTDTQYF. The CDR3 DNA reads as TGTGCCACCAGTGACCACAGGGGGCTGAACACAGATACGCAGTATTTT.

There are a few counts of this clonotype. The chain uses TRBV30 and TRBJ2-3; D is ambiguous. Germline CDR1 is GTSNPN and CDR2 is SVGIG (reference sequence). The V and J ends lost 5 bases and 0 bases respectively, with 6 bases between them. This CDR3 contains 12 residues. The CDR3 nucleotides are TGTGCCTGGGGTATCAGCACAGATACGCAGTATTTT. This codes for CAWGISTDTQYF.

The V gene is TRBV4-1, the J gene TRBJ1-4; D unresolved. V was clipped by 0 bases and J by 0 bases, with 11 bases between them. This CDR3 comprises 17 residues. In germline, CDR1 is MGHRA, CDR2 YSYEKL. Here the CDR3 reads CASSQDGGVATNEKLFF. Written as DNA, the CDR3 is TGCGCCAGCAGCCAAGATGGCGGAGTTGCAACTAATGAAAAACTGTTTTTT.

There are a few counts of this clonotype. The J gene is TRBJ2-3, the V gene TRBV15; TRBD2 might be the D (6 bases). CDR3 length equals 12 residues. Germline CDR1 LNHNV, CDR2 YYDKDF (reference sequence). The CDR3 loop is CALGTSSYTQYF. CDR3 DNA: TGTGCACTGGGCACTAGCTCGTATACGCAGTATTTT. The entire variable domain, with the rest obtained from reference TRBV15 and TRBJ2-3, is as follows: DAMVIQNPRYQVTQFGKPVTLSCSQTLNHNVMYWYQQKSSQAPKLLFHYYDKDFNNEADTPDNFQSRRPNTSFCFLDIRSPGLGDTAMYLCALGTSSYTQYFGPGTRLTVL.

In this sample, this clonotype turned up a few times. The chain uses TRBV29-1 and TRBJ2-7, with a tentative D call TRBD2 (5 bases). There are 12 residues in the CDR3. The V gene's germline CDR1 is SQVTM and CDR2 ANQGSEA. CDR3 region: CSVLGVSYGQYV. DNA for the CDR3: TGCAGCGTCCTCGGGGTTTCCTACGGGCAGTACGTC.

The chain carries TRBV6-5 and TRBJ2-7, with D uncertain. The V end lost 0 bases, the J end lost 1 base, and 7 bases lay between the germline ends. The CDR3 totals 14 residues. Germline CDR1 reads MNHEY; CDR2 reads SVGAGI. CDR3 region: CASSYSLLSYEQYV. In DNA form, the CDR3 reads TGTGCCAGCAGTTACTCGCTACTGTCCTACGAGCAGTACGTC.

The chain combines TRBV12-3 or TRBV12-4 with TRBJ2-5, with TRBD1 matching 9 bases. This CDR3 has 16 residues. With 4 bases clipped from V and 4 bases from J, the junction kept 10 bases outside the gene matches. The CDR3 coding sequence is TGTGCCAGCAGTTCGTCTCGACAGGGGGAAGGAGAGACCCAGTACTTC. Its protein is CASSSSRQGEGETQYF.

The chain combines TRBV5-1 with TRBJ1-1; D might be TRBD1 (6 bases). Trimming took off 2 bases at V and 1 base at J, with 12 bases between the two ends. The germline V gene encodes CDR1 SGHRS and CDR2 YFSETQ. This CDR3 is built from 15 residues. For the CDR3, the DNA is TGCGCCAGCAGCTTTCTTGGGGGGGCGAACACTGAAGCTTTCTTT. As protein: CASSFLGGANTEAFF.

At least ten counts were recorded for this clonotype. The chain has TRBV6-5 and TRBJ2-3; perhaps D is TRBD1 or TRBD2 (6 bases each). The CDR3 contains 13 residues. CDR1 MNHEY and CDR2 SVGAGI come from the germline V gene. Trimming removed 2 bases at V and 9 bases at J, with 12 bases between. The CDR3 sequence: CASSYVQGRTQYF. In DNA, the CDR3 is TGTGCCAGCAGTTACGTGCAGGGGAGGACGCAGTATTTT.

This clonotype was seen only a few times. The rearrangement links TRBV4-3 to TRBJ2-7; D is ambiguous. Germline loops: CDR1 LGHNA, CDR2 YSLEER. CDR3 size: 14 residues. Trimming took off 1 base at V and 1 base at J, with 8 bases between the two ends. CDR3 DNA: TGCGCCAGCAGCCAAGTAACGGTTTCCTACGAGCAGTACTTC. Translation gives CASSQVTVSYEQYF.

The chain carries TRBV11-2 and TRBJ1-1; TRBD1 agrees at 8 bases. The CDR3 is 12 amino acids. The germline gives CDR1 SGHAT, CDR2 FQNNGV. V lost 4 bases, J lost 11 bases, and 6 bases stayed unmatched. CDR3 DNA: TGTGCCAGCAGCTCGACAGGGGTACAGGCTTTCTTT. Encoded protein: CASSSTGVQAFF.

This clonotype was recorded a few times. The chain combines TRBV5-1 with TRBJ1-1; a weak D match, TRBD1 (6 bases). The CDR3 is 14 amino acids. The germline CDR1 and CDR2 sequences are SGHRS and YFSETQ. Trimming left V 3 bases short and J 4 bases short, with 13 bases between. In DNA, the CDR3 is TGCGCCAGCAGCTCTTTAACAGGGTCCACTGAAGCTTTCTTT. This gives the protein CASSSLTGSTEAFF.

This clonotype appeared a few times. This chain uses TRBV7-7 with TRBJ2-2; a weak D match, TRBD2 (5 bases). V lost 8 bases and J 4 bases, leaving 11 bases between the germline ends. CDR1 is SSHAT and CDR2 is FNYEAQ in the germline V gene (reference sequence). This CDR3 spans 13 amino acids. The CDR3 sequence: CASGLAGTGELFF. In DNA, the CDR3 is TGTGCCAGCGGGCTAGCTGGCACCGGGGAGCTGTTTTTT.

This clonotype has more than one count but fewer than ten. V gene TRBV25-1 combines with J gene TRBJ1-2; possible D gene TRBD1, 5 bases. Trimming stripped 2 bases from V and 4 bases from J, with 11 bases between. This CDR3 contains 14 residues. Germline assignment: CDR1 MGHDK and CDR2 SYGVNS. CDR3 nucleotide sequence: TGTGCCAGCAGTGAAGTAGGGGAATTCTATGGCTACACCTTC. Encoded protein: CASSEVGEFYGYTF.

The genes are TRBV14 and TRBJ2-1, with D perhaps matching TRBD1 or TRBD2 (6 bases each). This CDR3 is built from 13 residues. Per germline, CDR1 SGHDN and CDR2 FVKESK. The V and J ends lost 0 bases and 10 bases respectively, with 10 bases between them. This chain's CDR3 is CASSQDLGGEQFF. CDR3 in DNA: TGTGCCAGCAGCCAAGATCTCGGGGGCGAGCAGTTCTTC. Supplemented by reference TRBV14 and TRBJ2-1, the full variable domain reads EAGVTQFPSHSVIEKGQTVTLRCDPISGHDNLYWYRRVMGKEIKFLLHFVKESKQDESGMPNNRFLAERTGGTYSTLKVQPAELEDSGVYFCASSQDLGGEQFFGPGTRLTVL.

This clonotype was picked up a small number of times. The V gene is TRBV7-8, the J gene TRBJ2-6; D call uncertain. Trimming took 0 bases from V and 2 from J, leaving 8 bases between them. Per the germline V gene, CDR1 is SGHVS and CDR2 is FQNEAQ. The CDR3 contains 16 residues. The CDR3 protein is CASSLASWTGANVLTF. CDR3 DNA sequence: TGTGCCAGCAGCTTAGCGTCGTGGACTGGGGCCAACGTCCTGACTTTC.

This clonotype was seen a handful of times. The chain combines TRBV5-1 with TRBJ2-5; TRBD1 matches 7 bases. The V gene end was trimmed by 6 bases and the J gene end by 3 bases; junction bases not matched to a gene: 8. The CDR3 covers 14 residues. Germline lookup yields CDR1 SGHRS and CDR2 YFSETQ. DNA of the CDR3: TGCGCCAGCACACCGACCGGGACAGAAGAGACCCAGTACTTC. Protein sequence: CASTPTGTEETQYF.

The rearrangement uses TRBV27 and TRBJ1-1, with 9 bases aligning to TRBD1. Germline loops: CDR1 MNHEY, CDR2 SMNVEV (reference sequence). Germline trimming cut 5 bases from V and 4 bases from J; bases unmatched to any gene: 5. This CDR3 is 14 amino acids long. CDR3 coding DNA: TGTGCCAGCAGTCGAGGACAGGGGAGCACTGAAGCTTTCTTT. Translation gives CASSRGQGSTEAFF.

This chain uses TRBV29-1 with TRBJ2-7; TRBD1 matches at 11 bases. The germline gives CDR1 SQVTM, CDR2 ANQGSEA. The CDR3 totals 14 residues. J gave up 2 bases and V 5 bases, and 5 bases lay outside the gene matches. The CDR3 DNA reads TGCAGCGTTCGAGGGACAGGGGGACCCTACGAGCAGTACTTC. It specifies CSVRGTGGPYEQYF.

The chain combines TRBV20-1 with TRBJ2-1; 7 bases match TRBD2. The V gene end was trimmed by 3 bases and the J gene end by 7 bases; junction bases not matched to a gene: 12. The CDR3 is made up of 15 amino acids. Germline V gives CDR1 DFQATT, CDR2 SNEGSKA (reference sequence). DNA for the CDR3: TGCAGTGCTAGTAAACGGCTAGCGGAGGGGAATGAGCAGTTCTTC. Translation gives CSASKRLAEGNEQFF.

This chain uses TRBV13 with TRBJ2-4; 9 bases line up with TRBD2. The CDR3 has 16 amino acids. Trimming removed 0 bases from V and 0 bases from J; junction bases left unmatched: 0. Germline V lookup: CDR1 PRHDT, CDR2 FYEKMQ (reference sequence). The CDR3 nucleotides are TGTGCCAGCAGCTTAGGACTAGCGGGAGCCAAAAACATTCAGTACTTC. It translates to CASSLGLAGAKNIQYF.

The rearrangement joins TRBV12-3 or TRBV12-4 to TRBJ2-1; D remains ambiguous. With 6 bases removed from V and 4 bases from J, the gap between germline ends came to 10 bases. The CDR3 sequence is 13 residues long. CDR3 DNA: TGTGCCAGCAGCCCAGCACAGTACAATGAGCAGTTCTTC. It translates to CASSPAQYNEQFF.